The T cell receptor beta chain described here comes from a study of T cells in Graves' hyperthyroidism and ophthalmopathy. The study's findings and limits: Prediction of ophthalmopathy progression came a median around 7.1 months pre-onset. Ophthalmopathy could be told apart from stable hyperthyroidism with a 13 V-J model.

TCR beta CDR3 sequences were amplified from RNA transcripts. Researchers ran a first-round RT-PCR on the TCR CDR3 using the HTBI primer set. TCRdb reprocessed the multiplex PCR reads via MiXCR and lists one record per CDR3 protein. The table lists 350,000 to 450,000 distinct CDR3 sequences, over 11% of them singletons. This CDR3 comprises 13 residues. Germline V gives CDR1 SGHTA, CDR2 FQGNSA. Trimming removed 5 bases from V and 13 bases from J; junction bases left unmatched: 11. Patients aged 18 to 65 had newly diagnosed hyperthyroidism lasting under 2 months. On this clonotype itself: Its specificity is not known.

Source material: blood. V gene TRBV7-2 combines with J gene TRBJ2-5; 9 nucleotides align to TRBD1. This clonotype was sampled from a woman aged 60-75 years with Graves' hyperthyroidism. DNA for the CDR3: TGTGCCAGCAGCGCACGACAGGGGGTTAGTCGGTACTTC. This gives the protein CASSARQGVSRYF.